The T cell receptor (beta chain) under discussion was sequenced for a study of CD8 T cells in Susac syndrome. The authors sequenced TCR beta from blood CD8+ and CD4+ T cells. Random hexamers were used to reverse transcribe roughly 0.5 to 1 ug of RNA. immunoSEQ multiplex PCR amplified TCR beta CDR3 across 54 Vbeta, 13 Jbeta. A single record per CDR3 protein comes from TCRdb applying MiXCR to the immunoSEQ multiplex PCR reads. The profile shows about 250,000 distinct CDR3 sequences, just under 95% of them singletons. Sequencing used CD4+ T cells from PBMCs. This receptor was identified in a human donor with multiple sclerosis.

For the CDR3, the DNA is TGTGCCAGCAGCCAAGATTTAAGCGGGGGAGATACGCAGTATTTT. As protein: CASSQDLSGGDTQYF. J is TRBJ2-3 and V is TRBV3-1; TRBD2 aligns across 8 bases. CDR3 length: 15 amino acids. The V segment lost 0 bases and the J segment 5 bases; nucleotides outside the gene matches: 4. Germline V CDR1 and CDR2: LGHDT, YNNKEL (reference sequence).